These 25 T cell receptor beta chains share one sample of origin, sequenced in a study of T cells of healthy individuals (dated by TCRdb to 2017 to 2018). Preparation of the library involved 5' RACE. TCRdb names Illumina MiSeq as the instrument used. Starting from the raw public reads, TCRdb applied fastp trimming at Q25, assembled clones with MiXCR and retained in-frame beta chains. Every distinct CDR3 protein forms one entry, paired with its most common genes and DNA. This sample is represented by more than 85,000 distinct CDR3 sequences; around 17% of them were singletons. In total, the top ten clones hold 6% to 8% of the sample. The source is a human donor in good health.

The genes are TRBV14 and TRBJ2-5; D is unresolved. Germline CDR1 SGHDN, CDR2 FVKESK. The CDR3 spans 15 residues. With 3 bases removed from V and 1 base from J, the gap between germline ends came to 12 bases. The CDR3 is CASSQDVGVQETQYF. CDR3 DNA: TGTGCCAGCAGCCAGGACGTGGGCGTCCAAGAGACCCAGTACTTC. Full variable domain (rest looked up from reference TRBV14 and TRBJ2-5): EAGVTQFPSHSVIEKGQTVTLRCDPISGHDNLYWYRRVMGKEIKFLLHFVKESKQDESGMPNNRFLAERTGGTYSTLKVQPAELEDSGVYFCASSQDVGVQETQYFGPGTRLLVL.

V gene TRBV30 combines with J gene TRBJ2-1; no clear D gene. There are 12 residues in the CDR3. The germline gives CDR1 GTSNPN, CDR2 SVGIG (reference sequence). V shed 4 bases and J shed 4 bases, with 8 bases lying between them. In nucleotides, the CDR3 is TGTGCCTGGATCGAGCAGTACAATGAGCAGTTCTTC. Translated: CAWIEQYNEQFF.

This chain uses TRBV9 with TRBJ2-1, with 8 bases identical to TRBD2. V was pared by 4 bases and J by 10 bases, with 10 bases of the junction left unmatched. The germline gives CDR1 SGDLS, CDR2 YYNGEE. This CDR3 is 14 amino acids long. CDR3 region: CASSKTSANYEQFF. CDR3 in DNA: TGTGCCAGCAGCAAGACTAGCGCGAACTACGAGCAGTTCTTC.

This clonotype was detected only a few times. V gene TRBV7-9 combines with J gene TRBJ2-5; possibly TRBD1 or TRBD2 for D (7 bases each). The germline V and J ends were trimmed by 10 bases and 4 bases, with 19 bases remaining between them. The CDR3 runs to 14 residues. Germline loops: CDR1 SEHNR, CDR2 FQNEAQ (reference sequence). The CDR3 DNA reads TGTGCCACCGTGGGGGGGACAGACCGAGAGACCCAGTACTTC. It yields the protein CATVGGTDRETQYF.

The gene calls are TRBV15 and TRBJ2-7; a possible D gene is TRBD2 (6 bases). The CDR3 has 14 amino acids. V was cut by 4 bases and J by 2 bases, with 12 bases left in between. CDR1 and CDR2 from the germline V gene are LNHNV and YYDKDF (reference sequence). DNA for the CDR3: TGTGCCACCAGCACCGGGACTGGGGCCTACGAGCAGTACTTC. Its translation: CATSTGTGAYEQYF. Using reference TRBV15 and TRBJ2-7 for the parts outside the CDR3, the full variable domain is DAMVIQNPRYQVTQFGKPVTLSCSQTLNHNVMYWYQQKSSQAPKLLFHYYDKDFNNEADTPDNFQSRRPNTSFCFLDIRSPGLGDTAMYLCATSTGTGAYEQYFGPGTRLTVT.

This clonotype showed up many times. The V and J genes are TRBV12-3 or TRBV12-4 and TRBJ2-2; 7 bases fit TRBD1. Trimming at V came to 6 bases and at J to 5 bases, leaving 6 bases not matched to a gene. The CDR3 length is 14 residues. The CDR3 nucleotides read TGTGCCAGCAGGGTCCACAGGGGAACCGGGGAGCTGTTTTTT. Amino acids: CASRVHRGTGELFF.

The chain links TRBV15 to TRBJ1-6; D is undetermined. Per the germline V gene, CDR1 is LNHNV and CDR2 is YYDKDF (reference sequence). V lost 0 bases to trimming and J lost 7 bases, with 7 bases between them. This CDR3 is 14 amino acids long. In DNA form, the CDR3 reads TGTGCCACCAGCAGAGAGGGTTCGAATTCACCCCTCCACTTT. It specifies CATSREGSNSPLHF.

This clonotype was found a few times. The gene calls are TRBV10-3 and TRBJ1-2, with 7 bases identical to TRBD1. Unmatched junction bases numbered 4, after V lost 2 bases and J lost 7 bases. Germline CDR1 reads ENHRY; CDR2 reads SYGVKD. The CDR3 extends over 13 amino acids. CDR3 amino acids: CAISEVTGRGYTF. The CDR3 region has the DNA TGTGCCATCAGTGAGGTGACAGGGCGTGGCTACACCTTC.

This clonotype was counted between two and nine times. The genes are TRBV28 and TRBJ2-1, with 11 bases fitting TRBD2. The V gene end was trimmed by 6 bases and the J gene end by 6 bases; junction bases not matched to a gene: 7. CDR1 MDHEN and CDR2 SYDVKM come from the germline V gene. This CDR3 has 15 amino acids. The CDR3 here is CASSLAGGPSNEQFF. CDR3 in DNA: TGTGCCAGCAGCCTAGCGGGAGGACCTTCCAATGAGCAGTTCTTC.

This sequence joins TRBV14 and TRBJ1-6, with unresolved D. The length of the CDR3 is 15 residues. With 1 base removed from V and 7 bases from J, the gap between germline ends came to 11 bases. Germline lookup yields CDR1 SGHDN and CDR2 FVKESK. The CDR3 DNA sequence: TGTGCCAGCAGCCAAGGATTAATGGGGAATTCACCCCTCCACTTT. It yields the protein CASSQGLMGNSPLHF. Drawing the rest from reference TRBV14 and TRBJ1-6, the complete variable domain is EAGVTQFPSHSVIEKGQTVTLRCDPISGHDNLYWYRRVMGKEIKFLLHFVKESKQDESGMPNNRFLAERTGGTYSTLKVQPAELEDSGVYFCASSQGLMGNSPLHFGNGTRLTVT.

This clonotype was seen many times. The chain employs TRBV4-1 and TRBJ1-1; no clear D. V gave up 3 bases and J gave up 0 bases, with 8 bases separating them. Per the germline V gene, CDR1 is MGHRA and CDR2 is YSYEKL. The CDR3 sequence is 14 residues long. The CDR3 region has the DNA TGCGCCAGCAGCCACCGGGAGCTGAACACTGAAGCTTTCTTT. This sequence encodes CASSHRELNTEAFF.

This clonotype was found a few times. V is TRBV28 and J is TRBJ1-4, with TRBD1 matching over 12 bases. The CDR3 has 17 residues. Germline-derived CDR1 and CDR2 are MDHEN and SYDVKM. V shed 4 bases and J 0 bases; nucleotides not matched to a gene: 3. Here the CDR3 DNA reads TGTGCCAGCAGTTGGGACAGGGGGCTTTCAACTAATGAAAAACTGTTTTTT. Translated: CASSWDRGLSTNEKLFF.

This clonotype was counted at least ten times. This rearrangement joins TRBV4-1 to TRBJ2-3; 11 bases map to TRBD2. CDR1 is MGHRA, CDR2 YSYEKL, per germline. With 2 bases clipped from V and 5 bases from J, the junction kept 3 bases outside the gene matches. The CDR3 is 15 amino acids. CDR3 bases: TGCGCCAGCAGCCAACTCGGACTAGCGGGAGATACGCAGTATTTT. Its translation: CASSQLGLAGDTQYF.

This clonotype was seen repeatedly, ten times or more. This chain uses TRBV30 with TRBJ1-4; D is perhaps TRBD1 (5 bases). The CDR3 length is 13 residues. Deletions cut 1 base from V and 10 bases from J, with 13 bases between. From germline, CDR1 is GTSNPN and CDR2 SVGIG (reference sequence). The CDR3 loop is CAWSDANGGKLFF. The CDR3 coding sequence is TGTGCCTGGAGTGACGCGAATGGGGGAAAACTGTTTTTT. Looking up the rest from reference TRBV30 and TRBJ1-4 gives the full variable domain: SQTIHQWPATLVQPVGSPLSLECTVEGTSNPNLYWYRQAAGRGLQLLFYSVGIGQISSEVPQNLSASRPQDRQFILSSKKLLLSDSGFYLCAWSDANGGKLFFGSGTQLSVL.

The CDR3 protein is CASSALAGGWETQYF. CDR3 coding DNA: TGTGCCAGCAGCGCATTAGCGGGGGGATGGGAGACCCAGTACTTC. The gene calls are TRBV9 and TRBJ2-5; 10 bases fit TRBD2. Per germline, CDR1 SGDLS and CDR2 YYNGEE. The CDR3 extends over 15 amino acids. Trimming removed 3 bases from V and 5 bases from J; junction bases left unmatched: 7. Filled out from reference TRBV9 and TRBJ2-5, the complete variable domain reads DSGVTQTPKHLITATGQRVTLRCSPRSGDLSVYWYQQSLDQGLQFLIQYYNGEERAKGNILERFSAQQFPDLHSELNLSSLELGDSALYFCASSALAGGWETQYFGPGTRLLVL.

The genes are TRBV19 and TRBJ2-1, with TRBD2 matching 7 bases. CDR1 LNHDA and CDR2 SQIVND come from the germline V gene (reference sequence). The CDR3 loop spans 13 amino acids. Trimming at V came to 7 bases and at J to 8 bases, leaving 8 bases not matched to a gene. CDR3 in amino acids: CASTGGWVDEQFF. CDR3 coding DNA: TGTGCCAGTACGGGGGGATGGGTAGATGAGCAGTTCTTC.

A few counts support this clonotype. This sequence joins TRBV28 and TRBJ2-7, with TRBD2 as a possible D gene (5 bases). The CDR3 runs to 12 residues. From germline, CDR1 is MDHEN and CDR2 SYDVKM. V lost 1 base, J lost 7 bases, and 8 bases lay in between. Written as DNA, the CDR3 is TGTGCCAGCAGTTTATCCCAGCGGGAGCAGTACTTC. Translation gives CASSLSQREQYF.

This clonotype was detected only a few times. V and J are TRBV2 and TRBJ2-7, with a possible D match to TRBD2 (6 bases). CDR3 length: 15 residues. Germline CDR1 is SNHLY and CDR2 is FYNNEI. Trimming left V 1 base short and J 1 base short, with 11 bases between. The DNA of the CDR3 is TGTGCCAGCAGTGAAGGAATGGGGGGTTCCTACGAGCAGTACTTC. This translates into CASSEGMGGSYEQYF.

The gene calls are TRBV28 and TRBJ1-5; D is possibly TRBD1 (6 bases). The CDR3 has 14 residues. From germline, CDR1 is MDHEN and CDR2 SYDVKM. The V end lost 7 bases, the J end lost 4 bases, and 14 bases lay between the germline ends. Here the CDR3 reads CASNSGAWNQPQHF. The CDR3 coding sequence is TGTGCCAGCAACTCGGGGGCCTGGAATCAGCCCCAGCATTTT.

This clonotype occurred a few times. The chain uses TRBV7-9 and TRBJ2-2, with a tentative D call TRBD2 (6 bases). CDR1 is SEHNR, CDR2 FQNEAQ, per germline (reference sequence). The V gene lost 5 bases and the J gene lost 1 base, with 8 bases spanning the gap. The CDR3 consists of 14 residues. CDR3 sequence (DNA): TGTGCCAGCAGCGGTAGCGGGAACACCGGGGAGCTGTTTTTT. It encodes CASSGSGNTGELFF.

The CDR3 region is CASSFWVFGRRGSPLHF. For the CDR3, the DNA is TGTGCCAGCAGTTTCTGGGTATTTGGTCGACGGGGTTCACCCCTCCACTTT. The gene calls are TRBV12-3 or TRBV12-4 and TRBJ1-6, with D unresolved. This CDR3 has 17 residues. Trimming cost V 3 bases and J 9 bases, with 21 bases left between them.

This clonotype was recorded at least ten times. This chain uses TRBV4-1 with TRBJ1-2, with D maybe TRBD1 (5 bases). V was pared by 0 bases and J by 0 bases, with 11 bases between. This CDR3 spans 16 amino acids. Germline V CDR1 and CDR2: MGHRA, YSYEKL. The CDR3 DNA reads as TGCGCCAGCAGCCAAGAAACCGGGGCCGCTAACTATGGCTACACCTTC. Translating it yields CASSQETGAANYGYTF.

This rearrangement joins TRBV4-2 to TRBJ2-3, with TRBD2 identical over 8 bases. Germline CDR1 and CDR2: LGHNA and YNFKEQ. The J segment lost 4 bases and the V segment lost 1 base, leaving 7 bases of the junction unmatched. CDR3 length: 16 residues. CDR3 region: CASSQVFAGGADTQYF. CDR3 DNA sequence: TGTGCCAGCAGCCAAGTATTCGCGGGAGGTGCAGATACGCAGTATTTT.

The chain has TRBV29-1 and TRBJ2-2; D is possibly TRBD1 or TRBD2 (5 bases each). The CDR3 is 11 amino acids. The germline CDR1 and CDR2 sequences are SQVTM and ANQGSEA. Trimming took 4 bases from V and 5 from J, leaving 5 bases between them. The CDR3, as DNA: TGCAGCGTTGGGGGGACCGGGGAGCTGTTTTTT. Translated, it gives CSVGGTGELFF.

This clonotype was observed a handful of times. V gene TRBV29-1 combines with J gene TRBJ2-7; 7 bases match TRBD1. Germline CDR1 reads SQVTM; CDR2 reads ANQGSEA. This CDR3 is built from 12 residues. The trim removed 7 bases at V and 1 base at J, leaving 4 bases unmatched. As DNA, the CDR3 is TGCAGCGGCCGGACAGGATCCTACGAGCAGTACTTC. Its protein is CSGRTGSYEQYF.